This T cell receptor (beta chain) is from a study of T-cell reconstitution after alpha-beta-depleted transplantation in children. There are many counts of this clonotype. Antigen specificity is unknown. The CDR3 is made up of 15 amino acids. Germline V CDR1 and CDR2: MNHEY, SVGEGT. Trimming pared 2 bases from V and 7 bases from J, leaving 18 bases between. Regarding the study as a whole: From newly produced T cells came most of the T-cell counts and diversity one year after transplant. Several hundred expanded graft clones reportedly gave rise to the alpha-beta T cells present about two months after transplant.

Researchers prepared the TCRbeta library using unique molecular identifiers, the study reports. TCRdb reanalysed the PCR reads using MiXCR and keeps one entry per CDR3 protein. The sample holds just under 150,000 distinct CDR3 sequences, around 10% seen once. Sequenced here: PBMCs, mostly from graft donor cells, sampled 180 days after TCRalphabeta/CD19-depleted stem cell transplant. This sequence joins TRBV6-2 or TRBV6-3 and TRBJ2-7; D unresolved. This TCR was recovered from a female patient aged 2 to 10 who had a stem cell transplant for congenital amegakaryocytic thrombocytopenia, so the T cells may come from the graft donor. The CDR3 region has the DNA TGTGCCAGCAGTTACCGGCGTAACGGACCTACTGAGCAGTACTTC. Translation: CASSYRRNGPTEQYF.